The T cell receptor (beta chain) under discussion was sequenced for a study of regulatory and conventional T cells in breast cancer (dated by TCRdb to between 2014 and 2017). Library method: PCR. Sequencing was performed on an Illumina MiSeq. TCRdb took the public reads, trimmed them with fastp at Q25, ran MiXCR for clone calling and kept in-frame beta chains. Each entry merges the rows of one CDR3 protein and shows their most common DNA and genes. The sample has 15,000 or so distinct CDR3 sequences on record, 25% to 40% of them singletons. The ten largest clones capture 1.5% to 2% of the sample. Remarks on this clonotype: Its antigen is currently not known. No much larger clone exists at a distance of one base, and base qualities are not known.

CDR1 and CDR2, per the germline V gene, are SQVTM and ANQGSEA. The CDR3, from cysteine to phenylalanine, totals 14 residues. CDR3 DNA is the only sequence kept; it has 42 bases, read in frame from the first base. Trimming takes 6 bases from V and 1 base from J, and the germline ends sit 16 bases apart. This TCR was recovered from a female donor in good health. Recombination linked TRBV29-1 to TRBJ2-7; the D gene is unclear. Sequencing input: conventional T cells from blood. Here is the DNA: TGCAGCGTCCCGGGTGCATGGCCGTCCTACGAGCAGTACTTC. This encodes CSVPGAWPSYEQYF.